This T cell receptor (beta chain) was captured by sequencing in a study of blood T cell repertoires in COVID-19 (dated by TCRdb to the early 2020s). Background for the entire study: Samples covering the acute and convalescent phases of COVID-19 were provided by collaborators in the United States, Italy and Spain. The samples were drawn from the first 160 participants of the ongoing ImmuneRACE study and from 1,254 subjects provided by 6 global collaborators. The repertoires were released in a freely available public database intended as a resource for research on the immune response to SARS-CoV-2. Sample metadata almost always included a de-identified subject ID, COVID-19 status, age in years and sex. Subjects who had been exposed to COVID-19, were actively infected with it, or had recovered from it provided the deeply sampled blood TCRbeta repertoires that made up the dataset. Where available, HLA class I and class II types were taken from metadata supplied by the sample provider and were not determined by assay-based typing. The prospective study material was composed of cDNA or gDNA derived from T cells, B-cell-depleted T cells, or PBMCs.

TCRbeta CDR3 regions were amplified from genomic DNA by means of the immunoSEQ Assay, a bias-controlled multiplex PCR. The published analysis was carried out like this. The number of nucleated cells in each sample was estimated from the amplification of reference gene primers within the assay. To quantify the absolute abundance of each unique TCRbeta CDR3 rearrangement, sequence reads were collapsed and filtered. For each sample, productive Simpson clonality was calculated by taking the square root of Simpson's diversity index across productive rearrangements. TCRdb's version of the immuneACCESS table is confined to in-frame rearrangements and falls short of the full clone set. An unresolved V gene accounts for under half of the shortfall where checked; the remainder is of unknown origin. The D gene and trimming were derived from the DNA, and the V and J assignments and clone size from that table. The sample table lists 150,000 or so clones, around 88% of them with a count of one. Together, the top ten hold about 1.5% of the sample.

A word on this clone: Its antigen has not been determined. No qualities accompany the bases; no much larger clone lies one base away. Other DNA sequences in this specimen translate into the identical CDR3.

Whole blood was collected in K2EDTA tubes by collaborating institutions according to the institutions' own protocols. For TCRbeta analysis, collaborators shipped samples in one of three forms: frozen whole blood, isolated PBMCs, or DNA extracted from either of those sample types. General findings and caveats noted by the study authors: The amount of clinical and demographic metadata varied by source and participant and was provided uncurated.

This clonotype originated in a woman aged 55-70 years with acute or convalescent COVID-19. Sequenced input: peripheral blood.

The nucleotides read TGTGCCAGCAGTTACGGGGGGAGCACAGATACGCAGTATTTT. Its product reads: CASSYGGSTDTQYF. The V gene is TRBV6-5 and the J gene is TRBJ2-3, and perhaps TRBD2 as D gene, on 6 matching bases. Spanning cysteine to phenylalanine, the CDR3 consists of 14 amino acids. Left in the record is the CDR3 DNA by itself, 42 bases read in frame from the first base. Trimming takes 2 bases from V and 0 bases from J, and the germline ends sit 6 bases apart. CDR1 and CDR2 (MNHEY, SVGAGI) derive from the germline V gene.